One and the same sample provided the 13 T cell receptor beta chains below, sequenced in a study of blood T cell repertoires in COVID-19. Sequencing used immunoSEQ multiplex PCR; TCRdb keeps in-frame clones, though not all of them. The table includes around 160,000 clones, roughly 84% detected once. The material sequenced was PBMCs or T cells enriched from blood (not recorded which). The receptors stem from a woman aged 50 to 65 who had been exposed to COVID-19.

This chain connects TRBV7-9 to TRBJ1-2, with D maybe TRBD1 (6 bases). CDR1 SEHNR and CDR2 FQNEAQ come from the germline V gene (reference sequence). Trimming removed 5 bases from V and 3 bases from J, with 10 bases in between. This CDR3 is 13 amino acids long. CDR3: CASSPSGDYGYTF. The CDR3 nucleotides are TGTGCCAGCAGCCCTTCAGGGGACTATGGCTACACCTTC. The full variable domain, with the rest looked up from reference TRBV7-9 and TRBJ1-2, is DTGVSQNPRHKITKRGQNVTFRCDPISEHNRLYWYRQTLGQGPEFLTYFQNEAQLEKSRLLSDRFSAERPKGSFSTLEIQRTEQGDSAMYLCASSPSGDYGYTFGSGTRLTVV.

The V gene is TRBV4-3, the J gene TRBJ2-3; 11 bases align to TRBD2. The CDR3 has 18 residues. Germline CDR1 is LGHNA and CDR2 is YSLEER. With 3 bases clipped from V and 7 bases from J, the junction kept 15 bases outside the gene matches. CDR3 protein: CASSHALSTSGESYTQYF. The CDR3 DNA reads as TGCGCCAGCAGCCATGCCCTCTCGACTAGCGGGGAGTCCTATACGCAGTATTTT.

This chain connects TRBV10-3 to TRBJ1-1; TRBD1 matches at 9 bases. Germline CDR1 ENHRY, CDR2 SYGVKD. V was clipped by 6 bases and J by 4 bases; unmatched bases: 3. CDR3 length: 13 amino acids. This CDR3 reads CAIRGTGLTEAFF. CDR3 in DNA: TGTGCCATCAGGGGGACAGGGCTCACTGAAGCTTTCTTT.

This clone was detected only once. The rearrangement links TRBV7-8 to TRBJ1-4; no definite D call. V lost 1 base to trimming and J lost 7 bases, with 7 bases between them. This CDR3 is 13 amino acids long. The germline V gene encodes CDR1 SGHVS and CDR2 FQNEAQ. The CDR3 sequence: CASSLGWAEKLFF. As DNA, the CDR3 is TGTGCCAGCAGCTTAGGATGGGCTGAAAAACTGTTTTTT.

V usage is TRBV29-1 and J usage is TRBJ2-1; D perhaps matches TRBD2 (6 bases). The CDR3 sequence is 12 residues long. The V end lost 8 bases, the J end lost 8 bases, and 16 bases lay between the germline ends. Germline lookup yields CDR1 SQVTM and CDR2 ANQGSEA. The CDR3 here is CSSGTSGHEQFF. The CDR3 nucleotides are TGCAGCTCCGGGACTTCCGGCCATGAGCAGTTCTTC.

The CDR3 DNA sequence: TGTGCCAGCTCACCGAGAGACCGGGAGGGGAATGAGCAGTTCTTC. As protein: CASSPRDREGNEQFF. This chain joins TRBV18 and TRBJ2-1, with 8 bases fitting TRBD2. CDR3 length: 15 amino acids. In germline, CDR1 is KGHSH, CDR2 LQKENI. V shed 3 bases and J 7 bases; nucleotides not matched to a gene: 8.

This clone appeared once. The rearrangement uses TRBV2 and TRBJ2-2; 9 bases agree with TRBD1. CDR1 is SNHLY, CDR2 FYNNEI, per germline. V lost 6 bases to trimming and J lost 6 bases; unmatched junction nucleotides: 5. This CDR3 comprises 14 residues. The CDR3 region has the DNA TGTGCCAGCAGGGCCGGGACAGGGTCCGGGGAGCTGTTTTTT. As protein: CASRAGTGSGELFF.

The V gene is TRBV6-5, the J gene TRBJ1-1; weak D call: TRBD1 (6 bases). Germline CDR1 MNHEY, CDR2 SVGAGI. This CDR3 spans 15 amino acids. The V end was cut by 5 bases, the J end by 3 bases, with 16 bases between. The CDR3 DNA reads as TGTGCCAGCAGTCCCCCTCAGGGGCCATACACTGAAGCTTTCTTT. Protein: CASSPPQGPYTEAFF.

This clone occurred a few times. This chain connects TRBV7-2 to TRBJ1-3; D ambiguous. Looked up from germline, CDR1 is SGHTA and CDR2 is FQGNSA. V lost 2 bases, J lost 0 bases, and 8 bases lay in between. The CDR3 runs to 15 residues. The CDR3 coding sequence is TGTGCCAGCAGCTTAATAGGGAGCTCTGGAAACACCATATATTTT. Its protein is CASSLIGSSGNTIYF.

Only one count was recorded for this clone. The rearrangement joins TRBV9 to TRBJ2-1; 10 nucleotides match TRBD2. With 4 bases clipped from V and 6 bases from J, the junction kept 10 bases outside the gene matches. The CDR3 has 16 amino acids. The germline V gene has CDR1 SGDLS and CDR2 YYNGEE. CDR3 sequence reads: CASSPRSSGGPNEQFF. The CDR3 DNA is TGTGCCAGCAGCCCGCGTTCTAGCGGGGGCCCCAATGAGCAGTTCTTC.

The sample holds a few counts of this clone. The rearrangement uses TRBV12-3 or TRBV12-4 and TRBJ1-1; D is perhaps TRBD1 (6 bases). The V and J ends lost 8 bases and 7 bases respectively, with 8 bases between them. CDR3 length: 10 residues. The CDR3 bases are TGTGCCAGCTTACAGGGTGAAGCTTTCTTT. Amino acids: CASLQGEAFF.

This clone was seen a handful of times. The V call is TRBV6-2 or TRBV6-3, the J call TRBJ1-1; TRBD1 aligns across 9 bases. Germline V lookup: CDR1 MNHEY, CDR2 SVGEGT. V shed 3 bases, J shed 11 bases, and the junction held 10 bases outside the gene matches. This CDR3 comprises 14 residues. CDR3 DNA sequence: TGTGCCAGCAGTTATGTGGACAGGGGAGAGGAGGCTTTCTTT. Translation: CASSYVDRGEEAFF.

The rearrangement uses TRBV5-5 and TRBJ2-3; a weak D match, TRBD1 (7 bases). The CDR3 length is 12 residues. V was shortened by 3 bases and J by 6 bases, with 8 bases between the two germline ends. Germline V gene lookup returns CDR1 SGHKS and CDR2 YYEKEE (reference sequence). As DNA, the CDR3 is TGTGCCAGCAGCTCAGGGGGGGATACGCAGTATTTT. This codes for CASSSGGDTQYF.